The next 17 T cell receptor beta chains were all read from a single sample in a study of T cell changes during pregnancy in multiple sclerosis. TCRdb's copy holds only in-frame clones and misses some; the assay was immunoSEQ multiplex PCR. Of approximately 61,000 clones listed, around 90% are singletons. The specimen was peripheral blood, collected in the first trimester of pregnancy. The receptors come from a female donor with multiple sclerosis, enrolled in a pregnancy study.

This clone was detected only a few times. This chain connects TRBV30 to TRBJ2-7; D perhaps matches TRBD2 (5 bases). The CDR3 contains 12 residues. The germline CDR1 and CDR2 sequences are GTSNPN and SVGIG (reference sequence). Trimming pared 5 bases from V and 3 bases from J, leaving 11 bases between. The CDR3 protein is CAWGLSGYEQYF. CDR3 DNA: TGTGCCTGGGGGCTGAGCGGCTACGAGCAGTACTTC.

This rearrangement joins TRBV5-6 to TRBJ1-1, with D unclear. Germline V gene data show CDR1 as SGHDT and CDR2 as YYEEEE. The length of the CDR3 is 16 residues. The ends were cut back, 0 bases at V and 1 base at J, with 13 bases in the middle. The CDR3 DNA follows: TGTGCCAGCAGCTTGGGCAGGTCGACCTCGAACACTGAAGCTTTCTTT. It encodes CASSLGRSTSNTEAFF. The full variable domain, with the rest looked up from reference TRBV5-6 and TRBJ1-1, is DAGVTQSPTHLIKTRGQQVTLRCSPKSGHDTVSWYQQALGQGPQFIFQYYEEEERQRGNFPDRFSGHQFPNYSSELNVNALLLGDSALYLCASSLGRSTSNTEAFFGQGTRLTVV.

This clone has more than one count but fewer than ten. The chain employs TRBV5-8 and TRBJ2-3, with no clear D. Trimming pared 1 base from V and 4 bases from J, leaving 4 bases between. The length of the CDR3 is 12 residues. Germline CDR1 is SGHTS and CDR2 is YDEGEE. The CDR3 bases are TGTGCCAGCAGCTTGCGAGCAGATACGCAGTATTTT. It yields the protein CASSLRADTQYF.

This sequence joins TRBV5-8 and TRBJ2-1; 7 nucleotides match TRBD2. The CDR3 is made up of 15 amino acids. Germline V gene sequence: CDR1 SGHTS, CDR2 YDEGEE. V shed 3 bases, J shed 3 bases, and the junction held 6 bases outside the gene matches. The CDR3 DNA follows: TGTGCCAGCAGCTCTGGGACTAAAAACTACAATGAGCAGTTCTTC. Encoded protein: CASSSGTKNYNEQFF.

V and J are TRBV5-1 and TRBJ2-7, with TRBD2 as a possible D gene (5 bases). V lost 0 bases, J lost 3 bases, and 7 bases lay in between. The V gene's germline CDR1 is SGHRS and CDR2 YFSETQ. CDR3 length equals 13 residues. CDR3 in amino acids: CASSLGGDYEQYF. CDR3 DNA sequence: TGCGCCAGCAGCTTGGGGGGAGACTACGAGCAGTACTTC.

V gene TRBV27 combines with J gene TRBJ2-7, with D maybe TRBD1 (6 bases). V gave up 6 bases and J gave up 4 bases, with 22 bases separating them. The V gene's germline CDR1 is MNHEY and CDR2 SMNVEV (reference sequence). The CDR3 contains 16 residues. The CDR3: CASSSGAGTMTYEQYF. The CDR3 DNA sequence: TGTGCCAGCAGCTCAGGGGCCGGGACAATGACGTACGAGCAGTACTTC.

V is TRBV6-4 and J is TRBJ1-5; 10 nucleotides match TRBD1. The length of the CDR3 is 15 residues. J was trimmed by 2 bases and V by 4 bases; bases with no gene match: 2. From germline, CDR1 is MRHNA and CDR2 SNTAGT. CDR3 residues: CASSAGTGGNQPQHF. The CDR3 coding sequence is TGTGCCAGCAGTGCCGGGACAGGGGGCAATCAGCCCCAGCATTTT.

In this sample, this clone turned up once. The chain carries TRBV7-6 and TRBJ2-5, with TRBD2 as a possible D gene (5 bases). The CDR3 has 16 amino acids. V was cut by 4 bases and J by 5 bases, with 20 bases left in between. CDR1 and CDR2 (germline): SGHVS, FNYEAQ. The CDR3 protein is CASSSAGSDKGETQYF. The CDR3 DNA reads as TGTGCCAGCAGCTCCGCGGGTAGCGATAAAGGGGAGACCCAGTACTTC.

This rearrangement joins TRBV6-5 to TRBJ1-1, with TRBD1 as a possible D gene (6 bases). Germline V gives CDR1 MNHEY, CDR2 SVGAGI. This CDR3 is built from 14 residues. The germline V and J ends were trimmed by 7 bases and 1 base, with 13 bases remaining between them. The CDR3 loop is CASTLGQTNTEAFF. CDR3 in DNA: TGTGCCAGCACCCTAGGACAGACGAACACTGAAGCTTTCTTT.

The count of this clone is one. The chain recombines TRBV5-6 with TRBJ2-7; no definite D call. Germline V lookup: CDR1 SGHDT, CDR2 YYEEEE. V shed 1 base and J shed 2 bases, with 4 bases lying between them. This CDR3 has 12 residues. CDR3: CASSLNTYEQYF. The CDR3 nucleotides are TGTGCCAGCAGCTTGAACACCTACGAGCAGTACTTC.

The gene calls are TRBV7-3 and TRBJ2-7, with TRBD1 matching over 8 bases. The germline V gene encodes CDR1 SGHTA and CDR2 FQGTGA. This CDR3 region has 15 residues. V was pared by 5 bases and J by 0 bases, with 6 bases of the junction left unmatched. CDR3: CASSPKGTGSYEQYF. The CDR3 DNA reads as TGTGCCAGCAGCCCAAAGGGGACAGGCTCCTACGAGCAGTACTTC. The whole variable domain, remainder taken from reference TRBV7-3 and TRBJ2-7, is GAGVSQTPSNKVTEKGKYVELRCDPISGHTALYWYRQSLGQGPEFLIYFQGTGAADDSGLPNDRFFAVRPEGSVSTLKIQRTERGDSAVYLCASSPKGTGSYEQYFGPGTRLTVT.

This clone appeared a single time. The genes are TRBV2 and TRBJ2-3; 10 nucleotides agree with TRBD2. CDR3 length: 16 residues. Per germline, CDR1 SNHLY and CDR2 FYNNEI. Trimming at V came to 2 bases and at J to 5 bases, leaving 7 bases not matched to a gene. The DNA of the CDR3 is TGTGCCAGCAGTGAATCGACGTTAGCGGGAGGAGATACGCAGTATTTT. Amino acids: CASSESTLAGGDTQYF.

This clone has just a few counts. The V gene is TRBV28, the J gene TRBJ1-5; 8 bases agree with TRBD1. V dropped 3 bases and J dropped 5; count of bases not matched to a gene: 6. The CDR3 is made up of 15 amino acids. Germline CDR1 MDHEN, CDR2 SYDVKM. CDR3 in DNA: TGTGCCAGCAGTTTTTCGGACAGGGACGATCAGCCCCAGCATTTT. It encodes CASSFSDRDDQPQHF.

The CDR3 region has the DNA TGCGCCAGCAGCCCCCTCCCCATGGGCGAGTACAATGAGCAGTTCTTC. Amino acids: CASSPLPMGEYNEQFF. The chain links TRBV4-3 to TRBJ2-1; no reliable D call. V lost 4 bases and J lost 4, with 17 bases in between. The CDR3 runs 16 residues. The germline CDR1 and CDR2 sequences are LGHNA and YSLEER.

The CDR3 DNA follows: TGTGCCAGCAGCATGGGCCGAAATGAAAAACTGTTTTTT. Translated, it gives CASSMGRNEKLFF. The chain uses TRBV11-2 and TRBJ1-4; the D is unclear. Germline V lookup: CDR1 SGHAT, CDR2 FQNNGV. V was shortened by 5 bases and J by 5 bases, with 9 bases between the two germline ends. This CDR3 spans 13 amino acids.

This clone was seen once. The CDR3 nucleotides are TGTGCCAGCAGTTCAAACGGACAGGGGGCGGGAGAGACCCAGTACTTC. This gives the protein CASSSNGQGAGETQYF. The rearrangement joins TRBV6-5 to TRBJ2-5, with TRBD1 matching 11 bases. Germline V gene sequence: CDR1 MNHEY, CDR2 SVGAGI. The length of the CDR3 is 16 residues. V was pared by 4 bases and J by 4 bases, with 8 bases of the junction left unmatched.

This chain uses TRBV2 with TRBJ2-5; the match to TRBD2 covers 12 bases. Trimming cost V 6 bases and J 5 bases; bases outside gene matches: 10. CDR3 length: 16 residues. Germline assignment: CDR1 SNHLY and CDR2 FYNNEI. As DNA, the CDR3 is TGTGCCAGCAGCCCGGGACTAGCGGGCGCCCGGGAGACCCAGTACTTC. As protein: CASSPGLAGARETQYF.